This TCR beta chain is from a study of CXCR3-negative and CXCR3-positive naive CD8 T cells (dated 2019 in TCRdb). Background on the whole study: In total, roughly 140 million TRB reads were obtained, which works out to roughly 1.5 +/- 0.3 million reads per library. The diversity and physicochemical repertoire analyses included some 11 donors pooled from two independent experiments. For the TRBV-TRBJ cluster analysis, the naive subsets came from roughly 5 donors, while the memory cells came from 3 donors.

Including the terminal cysteine and phenylalanine, the CDR3 comprises 16 residues. No DNA appears here. As encoded in the germline V gene, CDR1 is MNHEY while CDR2 is SVGAGI. Concerning this clonotype: It has no known antigen specificity.

Each CD8+ T cell subset was flow-sorted in triplicate, and some 310,000 cells per subset were placed directly into RLT lysis buffer. To keep memory contaminants out, a stringent definition of naive CD8+ T cells was applied: CD45RO-CCR7+CD27+CD95-. Standard density gradient centrifugation was used to isolate peripheral blood mononuclear cells from buffy coats. A FACSAria III was used to flow-sort naive CXCR3-negative and CXCR3-positive CD8+ T cells. Total RNA was extracted from sorted cells with an RNeasy Mini Kit. Study-wide findings and limitations: Freshly isolated PBMCs were used for most assays because CXCR3 expression partially decreased after cryopreservation. Compared with CXCR3-negative naive cells, CXCR3-positive naive cells had TRB CDR3s with higher hydrophobicity (lower Kidera factor 4), lower energy, and higher strength and volume indices. Naive CXCR3-negative and CXCR3-positive cells from the same donor showed similar TRBV-TRBJ usage, whereas memory cells showed distinct patterns. Repertoire diversity was comparably high in both naive subsets but much lower in memory CD8+ T cells. Surface CD5, linked to self-reactivity in mice, was comparable between naive subsets; TCR interaction strength was therefore also inferred from TRB CDR3 physicochemical properties.

TCRdb shows the sequencer as NextSeq 550. The Human TCR Profiling Kit (MiLaboratory) was used to prepare UMI-labeled 5' RACE TRB cDNA libraries. cDNA synthesis used the entire amount of extracted RNA, and PCR amplification then used the entire amount of cDNA produced. The libraries were made side by side, with each library going through the same number of PCR cycles. Turning to the authors' computational methods: With a minimum of two reads required per UMI, MIGEC and MiXCR pulled out about 52,000 +/- 9,100 unique UMI-labeled TRB cDNA molecules from each library. An average of around 40,000 +/- 10,000 functional in-frame TRB CDR3 nucleotide clonotypes without stop codons was found per library. Diversity metrics, including normalized Shannon-Wiener and Chao1, were computed in VDJtools after downsampling to 5000 UMI-labeled TRB molecules per sample. VDJtools computed clonotype-size-weighted physicochemical properties of the central five CDR3 residues: interaction energy, strength, volume and Kidera factor 4. The reads went through TCRdb reprocessing, and each CDR3 protein sequence gets one entry with no DNA. Here the V and J calls rest on TCRdb's processing, not on the authors' analysis. The sample's table covers roughly 110,000 distinct CDR3 sequences. Clones ranked in the top ten supply less than 0.4% of the sample.

The chain is assembled from TRBV6-5 and TRBJ2-5; TCRdb's D gene call, TRBD1, goes unchecked for lack of DNA. This clonotype was obtained from a human donor in good health. Some clones in this sample may be carry-over from other donors' samples. Sequenced: naive CXCR3+ CD8+ T cells from blood. What this sample's cell subset or site label stands for: CD45RO-CCR7+CD27+CD95- naive CD8+ T cells expressing CXCR3 (TNR3+). CDR3 region: CASSYSTWRSQETQYF.